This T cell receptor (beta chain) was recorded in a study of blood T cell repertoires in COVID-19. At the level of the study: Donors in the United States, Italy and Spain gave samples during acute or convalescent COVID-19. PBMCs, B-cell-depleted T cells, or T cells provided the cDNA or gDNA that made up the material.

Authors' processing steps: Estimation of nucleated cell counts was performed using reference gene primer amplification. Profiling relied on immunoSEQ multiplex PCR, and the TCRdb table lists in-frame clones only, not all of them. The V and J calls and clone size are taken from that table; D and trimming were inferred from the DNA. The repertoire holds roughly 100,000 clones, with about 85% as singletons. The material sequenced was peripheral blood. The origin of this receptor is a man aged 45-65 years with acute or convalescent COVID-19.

The CDR3 bases are TGTGCCAGCAGCTTTGGTGCGGGGACGAACAATGAGCAGTTCTTC. It translates to CASSFGAGTNNEQFF. J is TRBJ2-1 and V is TRBV11-3; D may be TRBD2 (6 bases). Germline V CDR1 and CDR2: SGHNT, YENEEA. V lost 3 bases and J 5 bases, leaving 14 bases between the germline ends. The length of the CDR3 is 15 residues.